This T cell receptor beta chain is from a study of human T cells and chemical hapten exposure. In the study overall: Reading of the patch tests, which applied 0.01% DPC to the upper back, occurred at 6 days. Per-sample TCR yield variation was attributed mainly to small pooled library volume differences.

Time point specified: pre-sensitization, week 0. Treatment given: therapeutic diphenylcyclopropenone sensitization with weekly scalp DPC. In the case of this clonotype: Its antigen is unknown.

Study observations and caveats: No shift was seen in TCRs above 1 in 1000 frequency with DPC sensitization.

The CDR3 totals 15 residues. Looked up from germline, CDR1 is DFQATT and CDR2 is SNEGSKA (reference sequence). V lost 3 bases, J lost 3 bases, and 9 bases stayed unmatched. Per the authors' pipeline: Sequenced samples showed a median of approximately 96,000 TCRs each, with counts running from around 20,000 to 690,000. TCRdb recomputed calls from the RACE reads with MiXCR, one row per CDR3 protein. These V and J calls derive from TCRdb rather than the authors' analysis. The sample has about 74,000 distinct CDR3 sequences, about 15% seen once. This clonotype was sampled from a woman between 50 and 59 years old with alopecia areata. Some clones in this sample may be carry-over from other donors' samples. The chain couples TRBV20-1 to TRBJ2-5; 8 positions agree with TRBD2. Sample: whole blood, taken in connection with sensitization to the hapten diphenylcyclopropenone (DPC). CDR3 amino acids: CSASGVAGLKETQYF. CDR3 bases: TGCAGTGCTAGTGGGGTAGCGGGACTTAAAGAGACCCAGTACTTC.